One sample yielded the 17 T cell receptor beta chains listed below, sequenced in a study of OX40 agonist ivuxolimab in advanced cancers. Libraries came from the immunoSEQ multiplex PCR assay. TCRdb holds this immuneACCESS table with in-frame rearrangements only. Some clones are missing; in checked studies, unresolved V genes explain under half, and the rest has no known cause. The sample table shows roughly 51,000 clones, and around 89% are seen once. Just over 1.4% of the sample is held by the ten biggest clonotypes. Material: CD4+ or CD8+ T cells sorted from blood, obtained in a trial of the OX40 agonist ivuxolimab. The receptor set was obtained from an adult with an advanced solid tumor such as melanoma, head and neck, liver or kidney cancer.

CDR3 sequence reads: CASRVRQTGELFF. CDR3 coding DNA: TGTGCCAGCAGGGTTAGACAGACCGGGGAGCTGTTTTTT. The chain joins TRBV2 to TRBJ2-2; possibly TRBD1 for D (5 bases). Per the germline V gene, CDR1 is SNHLY and CDR2 is FYNNEI. Trimming pared 6 bases from V and 5 bases from J, leaving 10 bases between. The CDR3 totals 13 residues.

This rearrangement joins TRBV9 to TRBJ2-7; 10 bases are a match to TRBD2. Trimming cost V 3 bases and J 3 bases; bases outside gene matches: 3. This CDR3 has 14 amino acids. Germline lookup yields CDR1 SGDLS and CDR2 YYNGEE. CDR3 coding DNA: TGTGCCAGCAGCGGGACTAGCGGTTTCTACGAGCAGTACTTC. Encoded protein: CASSGTSGFYEQYF.

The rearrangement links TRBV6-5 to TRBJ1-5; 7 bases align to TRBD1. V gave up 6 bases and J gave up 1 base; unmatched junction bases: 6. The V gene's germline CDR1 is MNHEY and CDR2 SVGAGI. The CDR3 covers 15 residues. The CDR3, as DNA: TGTGCCAGCAGATACAGGGGCGGAAGCAATCAGCCCCAGCATTTT. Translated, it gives CASRYRGGSNQPQHF.

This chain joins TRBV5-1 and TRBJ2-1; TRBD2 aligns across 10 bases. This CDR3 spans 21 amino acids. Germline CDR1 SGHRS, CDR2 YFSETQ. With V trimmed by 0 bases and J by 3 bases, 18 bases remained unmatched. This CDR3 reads CASSLDPRTSLAGGLYNEQFF. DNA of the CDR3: TGCGCCAGCAGCTTGGATCCCAGGACTTCCTTAGCGGGGGGCCTCTACAATGAGCAGTTCTTC. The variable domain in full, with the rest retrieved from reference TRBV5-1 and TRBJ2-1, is KAGVTQTPRYLIKTRGQQVTLSCSPISGHRSVSWYQQTPGQGLQFLFEYFSETQRNKGNFPGRFSGRQFSNSRSEMNVSTLELGDSALYLCASSLDPRTSLAGGLYNEQFFGPGTRLTVL.

The DNA of the CDR3 is TGTGCCAGCGGGGGGGGCGCGGGCACTGAAGCTTTCTTT. This translates into CASGGGAGTEAFF. This sequence joins TRBV2 and TRBJ1-1; D possibly corresponds to TRBD1 (6 bases). V was pared by 8 bases and J by 4 bases, with 14 bases between. The CDR3 totals 13 residues. The germline V gene encodes CDR1 SNHLY and CDR2 FYNNEI.

In DNA form, the CDR3 reads TGCGCCAGCAGCTCGACGGCAGACTATGGCTACACCTTC. Its translation: CASSSTADYGYTF. V gene TRBV5-1 combines with J gene TRBJ1-2; no reliable D call. From germline, CDR1 is SGHRS and CDR2 YFSETQ. This CDR3 is built from 13 residues. The V end was cut by 3 bases, the J end by 3 bases, with 9 bases between.

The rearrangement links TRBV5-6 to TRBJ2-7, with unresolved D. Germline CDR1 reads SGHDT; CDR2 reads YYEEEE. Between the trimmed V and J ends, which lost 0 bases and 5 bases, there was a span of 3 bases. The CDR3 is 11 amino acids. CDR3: CASSLEHEQYF. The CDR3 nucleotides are TGTGCCAGCAGCTTGGAACACGAGCAGTACTTC.

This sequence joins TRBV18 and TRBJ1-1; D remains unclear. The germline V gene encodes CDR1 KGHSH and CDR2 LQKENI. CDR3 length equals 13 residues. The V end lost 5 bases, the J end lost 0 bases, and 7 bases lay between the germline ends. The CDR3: CASSTGMNTEAFF. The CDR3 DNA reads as TGTGCCAGCTCAACGGGGATGAACACTGAAGCTTTCTTT.

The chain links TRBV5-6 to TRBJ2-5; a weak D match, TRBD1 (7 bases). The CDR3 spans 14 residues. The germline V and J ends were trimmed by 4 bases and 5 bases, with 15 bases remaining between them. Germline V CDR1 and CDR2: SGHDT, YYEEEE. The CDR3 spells CASSPPAGGETQYF. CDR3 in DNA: TGTGCCAGCAGCCCGCCCGCAGGGGGGGAGACCCAGTACTTC.

Here the CDR3 DNA reads TGTGCCAGCAGTGAAGTAGGCAGCTCTGGGGCCAACGTCCTGACTTTC. Translating gives CASSEVGSSGANVLTF. The chain uses TRBV2 and TRBJ2-6; no firm D call. The CDR3 has 16 residues. V was pared by 1 base and J by 0 bases, with 7 bases between. In germline, CDR1 is SNHLY, CDR2 FYNNEI. Together with reference TRBV2 and TRBJ2-6, the CDR3 gives the full variable domain: EPEVTQTPSHQVTQMGQEVILRCVPISNHLYFYWYRQILGQKVEFLVSFYNNEISEKSEIFDDQFSVERPDGSNFTLKIRSTKLEDSAMYFCASSEVGSSGANVLTFGAGSRLTVL.

This CDR3 reads CAWSSQGDTEAFF. Written as DNA, the CDR3 is TGTGCCTGGAGTAGCCAAGGGGACACTGAAGCTTTCTTT. This sequence joins TRBV30 and TRBJ1-1, with D possibly TRBD1 on 5 matching bases. Germline assignment: CDR1 GTSNPN and CDR2 SVGIG (reference sequence). Trimming took off 2 bases at V and 3 bases at J, with 10 bases between the two ends. CDR3 length: 13 residues.

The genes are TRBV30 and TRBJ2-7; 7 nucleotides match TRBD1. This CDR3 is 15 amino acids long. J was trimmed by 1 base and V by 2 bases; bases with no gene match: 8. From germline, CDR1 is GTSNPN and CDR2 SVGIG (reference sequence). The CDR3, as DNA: TGTGCCTGGAGTTATCGGACAGGCTATTCCTACGAGCAGTACTTC. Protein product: CAWSYRTGYSYEQYF.

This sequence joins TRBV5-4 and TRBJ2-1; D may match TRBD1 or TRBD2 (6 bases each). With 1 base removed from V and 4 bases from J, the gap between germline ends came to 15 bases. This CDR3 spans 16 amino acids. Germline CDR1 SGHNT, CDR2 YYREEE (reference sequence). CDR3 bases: TGTGCCAGCAGCTTGCCGAAGGGGGGCCCATACAATGAGCAGTTCTTC. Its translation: CASSLPKGGPYNEQFF.

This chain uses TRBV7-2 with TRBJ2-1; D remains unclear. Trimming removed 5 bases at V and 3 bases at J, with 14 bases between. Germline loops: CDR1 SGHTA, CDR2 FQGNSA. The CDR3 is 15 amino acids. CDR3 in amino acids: CASSPGPGNYNEQFF. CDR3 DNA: TGTGCCAGCAGCCCCGGCCCGGGTAACTACAATGAGCAGTTCTTC. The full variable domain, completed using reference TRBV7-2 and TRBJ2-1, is GAGVSQSPSNKVTEKGKDVELRCDPISGHTALYWYRQSLGQGLEFLIYFQGNSAPDKSGLPSDRFSAERTGGSVSTLTIQRTQQEDSAVYLCASSPGPGNYNEQFFGPGTRLTVL.

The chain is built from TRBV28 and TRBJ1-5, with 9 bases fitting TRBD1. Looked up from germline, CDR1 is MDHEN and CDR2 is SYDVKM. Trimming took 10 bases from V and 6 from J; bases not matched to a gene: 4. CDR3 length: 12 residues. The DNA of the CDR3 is TGTGCCATTACAGGGGGCGGTCAGCCCCAGCATTTT. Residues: CAITGGGQPQHF.

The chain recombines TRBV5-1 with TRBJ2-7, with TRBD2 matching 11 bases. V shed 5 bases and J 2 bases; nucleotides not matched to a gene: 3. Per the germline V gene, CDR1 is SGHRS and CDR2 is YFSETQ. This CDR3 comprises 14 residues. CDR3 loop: CASRTSGDPYEQYF. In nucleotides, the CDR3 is TGCGCCAGCAGGACTAGCGGGGACCCCTACGAGCAGTACTTC.

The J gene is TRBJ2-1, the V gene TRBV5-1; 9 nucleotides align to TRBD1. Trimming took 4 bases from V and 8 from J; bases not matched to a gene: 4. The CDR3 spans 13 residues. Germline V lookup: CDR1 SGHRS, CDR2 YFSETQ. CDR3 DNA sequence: TGCGCCAGCAGCCCCAGGACAGGGGATGAGCAGTTCTTC. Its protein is CASSPRTGDEQFF.